Detailed here is one T cell receptor beta chain. Its antigen is as yet unknown. Researchers took RNA transcripts and amplified the TCR beta CDR3 regions from them. Initially, a first-round RT-PCR of the TCR CDR3 employed the HTBI primer set. TCRdb itself ran the multiplex PCR reads through MiXCR, one entry per CDR3 protein. Among about 350,000 distinct CDR3 sequences listed, less than 20% were seen once. The sample comes from a study of T cells in Graves' hyperthyroidism and ophthalmopathy. Trimming at V came to 0 bases and at J to 7 bases, leaving 7 bases not matched to a gene. CDR3 length: 17 residues. Per the germline V gene, CDR1 is MNHEY and CDR2 is SVGAGI. Overall study findings and caveats: Ophthalmopathy got predicted by the model a median about 6.7 months before its onset.

The study based diagnoses on clinical symptoms, serum thyroxine and TRAb, thyroid ultrasound and orbital computed tomography. 10 ml of fresh peripheral blood supplied the PBMCs. Sequencing was done on a sample of blood. The V and J genes are TRBV6-5 and TRBJ1-6, with TRBD1 identical over 9 bases. This sequence was found in a woman in her thirties or forties with Graves' ophthalmopathy. The CDR3 sequence: CASSYSSLGTGNSPLHF. CDR3 bases: TGTGCCAGCAGTTACTCGAGTTTGGGGACAGGGAATTCACCCCTCCACTTT.